This TCR beta chain was identified during a study of blood T cell repertoires in COVID-19. Sequenced by immunoSEQ multiplex PCR; TCRdb stores in-frame clones only, minus some. This sample carries approximately 110,000 clones, roughly 80% of them seen once, and the ten largest clones take 20% to 25%. V lost 2 bases and J lost 8; bases outside the gene matches: 2. This CDR3 is 15 amino acids long. CDR1 and CDR2 (germline): MNHEY, SMNVEV (reference sequence). The receptor was derived from a man between 70 and 80 years old with active or convalescent COVID-19. Sample: peripheral blood. The chain has TRBV27 and TRBJ2-2; 13 nucleotides agree with TRBD2. CDR3 sequence reads: CASSLETSGRGELFF. In DNA form, the CDR3 reads TGTGCCAGCAGTTTAGAGACTAGCGGGAGGGGGGAGCTGTTTTTT.